These 14 T cell receptor beta chains were all obtained from the same sample, sequenced in a study of blood T cell repertoires in COVID-19. Some clones are missing from TCRdb's copy, which holds only in-frame ones; the method was immunoSEQ multiplex PCR. The data show 250,000 to 350,000 clones, roughly 90% seen once. The sequenced sample was peripheral blood. The receptors shown here come from a woman aged 25 to 39 with COVID-19, enrolled during active disease.

V usage is TRBV10-1 and J usage is TRBJ2-3; 9 bases align to TRBD2. Germline-derived CDR1 and CDR2 are WNHNN and SYGVQD (reference sequence). CDR3 length: 14 amino acids. Trimming removed 8 bases from V and 6 bases from J; junction bases left unmatched: 9. The CDR3 reads CASHSGLASDTQYF. In DNA form, the CDR3 reads TGCGCCAGCCACTCGGGACTAGCTTCGGATACGCAGTATTTT.

J is TRBJ2-1 and V is TRBV11-2; D is ambiguous. The germline gives CDR1 SGHAT, CDR2 FQNNGV. V gave up 5 bases and J gave up 0 bases, with 14 bases separating them. CDR3 length: 16 amino acids. The CDR3 DNA sequence: TGTGCCAGCAGCCTAGTCCGACTCAACTCCTACAATGAGCAGTTCTTC. This encodes CASSLVRLNSYNEQFF. The full variable domain, with the rest looked up from reference TRBV11-2 and TRBJ2-1, is EAGVAQSPRYKIIEKRQSVAFWCNPISGHATLYWYQQILGQGPKLLIQFQNNGVVDDSQLPKDRFSAERLKGVDSTLKIQPAKLEDSAVYLCASSLVRLNSYNEQFFGPGTRLTVL.

The rearrangement joins TRBV7-2 to TRBJ2-3; D may be TRBD1 (5 bases). Germline CDR1 reads SGHTA; CDR2 reads FQGNSA. The V end lost 3 bases, the J end lost 4 bases, and 14 bases lay between the germline ends. CDR3 length equals 15 residues. The CDR3 region is CASSFQQGRSDTQYF. DNA of the CDR3: TGTGCCAGCAGCTTTCAGCAGGGTCGGTCAGATACGCAGTATTTT.

The genes are TRBV18 and TRBJ2-5, with 12 nucleotides matching TRBD1. The germline V gene has CDR1 KGHSH and CDR2 LQKENI. The CDR3 loop spans 16 amino acids. V was pared by 3 bases and J by 5 bases, with 7 bases of the junction left unmatched. The CDR3 DNA reads as TGTGCCAGCTCACCGCCCTGGGACAGGGGGCCGGAGACCCAGTACTTC. It encodes CASSPPWDRGPETQYF.

This clone was picked up one time. The chain joins TRBV3-1 (or the pseudogene TRBV3-2) to TRBJ1-4; the D gene is possibly TRBD1 (5 bases). Germline V lookup: CDR1 LGHDT, CDR2 YNNKEL (reference sequence). CDR3 size: 14 residues. Between the trimmed V and J ends, which lost 3 bases and 7 bases, there was a span of 12 bases. For the CDR3, the DNA is TGTGCCAGCAGCCATTTGCAGGGCAGTGAAAAACTGTTTTTT. Amino acid sequence: CASSHLQGSEKLFF.

V is TRBV5-6 and J is TRBJ2-7; no clear D. The CDR3 contains 14 residues. Germline V CDR1 and CDR2: SGHDT, YYEEEE. Trimming shortened V by 2 bases and J by 0 bases, and 9 bases separated the two germline ends. The CDR3 DNA follows: TGTGCCAGCAGCTTTCTCACTGCCTCCTACGAGCAGTACTTC. Translating it yields CASSFLTASYEQYF.

The V and J genes are TRBV6-2 or TRBV6-3 and TRBJ2-5; TRBD2 might be the D (6 bases). The CDR3 contains 15 residues. V lost 5 bases and J 2 bases, leaving 15 bases between the germline ends. Germline assignment: CDR1 MNHEY and CDR2 SVGEGT. The CDR3 loop is CASSLKTRIQETQYF. The CDR3 region has the DNA TGTGCCAGCAGTCTTAAGACTAGAATACAAGAGACCCAGTACTTC.

The chain recombines TRBV7-6 with TRBJ2-1; 7 nucleotides agree with TRBD2. With V trimmed by 5 bases and J by 0 bases, 4 bases remained unmatched. The CDR3 loop spans 15 amino acids. Germline V gene sequence: CDR1 SGHVS, CDR2 FNYEAQ. CDR3 residues: CASSDRDYSYNEQFF. CDR3 DNA: TGTGCCAGCAGCGACCGGGACTACTCCTACAATGAGCAGTTCTTC. Combining the CDR3 with reference TRBV7-6 and TRBJ2-1 gives the whole variable domain GAGVSQSPRYKVTKRGQDVALRCDPISGHVSLYWYRQALGQGPEFLTYFNYEAQQDKSGLPNDRFSAERPEGSISTLTIQRTEQRDSAMYRCASSDRDYSYNEQFFGPGTRLTVL.

The chain employs TRBV11-2 and TRBJ1-6; D is unresolved. Trimming left V 0 bases short and J 9 bases short, with 9 bases between. The CDR3 is made up of 14 amino acids. Germline-derived CDR1 and CDR2 are SGHAT and FQNNGV. The CDR3 bases are TGTGCCAGCAGCTTAGATCCGCGGGCTTCACCCCTCCACTTT. It encodes CASSLDPRASPLHF.

About this clone itself: The sample has other DNA sequences that encode this CDR3 too. The chain combines TRBV7-9 with TRBJ2-7; D unresolved. The V end lost 3 bases, the J end lost 1 base, and 4 bases lay between the germline ends. This CDR3 is built from 12 residues. CDR1 and CDR2 from the germline V gene are SEHNR and FQNEAQ (reference sequence). CDR3 bases: TGTGCCAGCAGCTTCCTTTCCTACGAGCAGTACTTC. It is translated as CASSFLSYEQYF.

The genes are TRBV13 and TRBJ1-6, with D perhaps matching TRBD1 (5 bases). V lost 4 bases to trimming and J lost 10 bases, with 11 bases between them. This CDR3 contains 13 residues. The germline CDR1 and CDR2 sequences are PRHDT and FYEKMQ (reference sequence). This CDR3 reads CASSSLQGSPLHF. The DNA of the CDR3 is TGTGCCAGCAGCTCCCTTCAGGGCTCACCCCTCCACTTT.

The rearrangement uses TRBV11-3 and TRBJ2-7; TRBD2 might be the D (5 bases). Germline V CDR1 and CDR2: SGHNT, YENEEA. This CDR3 comprises 13 residues. V dropped 2 bases and J dropped 4 bases, with 9 bases sitting between them. In DNA, the CDR3 is TGTGCCAGCAGCTTATATCGGGGATACGAGCAGTACTTC. It translates to CASSLYRGYEQYF. Full variable domain (remainder filled in from reference TRBV11-3 and TRBJ2-7): EAGVVQSPRYKIIEKKQPVAFWCNPISGHNTLYWYLQNLGQGPELLIRYENEEAVDDSQLPKDRFSAERLKGVDSTLKIQPAELGDSAVYLCASSLYRGYEQYFGPGTRLTVT.

The rearrangement links TRBV27 to TRBJ1-5; a possible D gene is TRBD1 (6 bases). From germline, CDR1 is MNHEY and CDR2 SMNVEV (reference sequence). Trimming removed 8 bases from V and 1 base from J, with 12 bases in between. The CDR3 is made up of 14 amino acids. The CDR3 loop reads CASGTGSSNQPQHF. The CDR3 nucleotides are TGTGCCAGCGGAACAGGGTCGAGCAATCAGCCCCAGCATTTT.

The V and J genes are TRBV9 and TRBJ1-1, with TRBD1 as a possible D gene (6 bases). CDR3 length equals 16 residues. V was shortened by 2 bases and J by 1 base, with 15 bases between the two germline ends. The germline CDR1 and CDR2 sequences are SGDLS and YYNGEE. CDR3 sequence: CASSVLPGGANTEAFF. Written as DNA, the CDR3 is TGTGCCAGCAGCGTCCTACCCGGGGGGGCGAACACTGAAGCTTTCTTT.